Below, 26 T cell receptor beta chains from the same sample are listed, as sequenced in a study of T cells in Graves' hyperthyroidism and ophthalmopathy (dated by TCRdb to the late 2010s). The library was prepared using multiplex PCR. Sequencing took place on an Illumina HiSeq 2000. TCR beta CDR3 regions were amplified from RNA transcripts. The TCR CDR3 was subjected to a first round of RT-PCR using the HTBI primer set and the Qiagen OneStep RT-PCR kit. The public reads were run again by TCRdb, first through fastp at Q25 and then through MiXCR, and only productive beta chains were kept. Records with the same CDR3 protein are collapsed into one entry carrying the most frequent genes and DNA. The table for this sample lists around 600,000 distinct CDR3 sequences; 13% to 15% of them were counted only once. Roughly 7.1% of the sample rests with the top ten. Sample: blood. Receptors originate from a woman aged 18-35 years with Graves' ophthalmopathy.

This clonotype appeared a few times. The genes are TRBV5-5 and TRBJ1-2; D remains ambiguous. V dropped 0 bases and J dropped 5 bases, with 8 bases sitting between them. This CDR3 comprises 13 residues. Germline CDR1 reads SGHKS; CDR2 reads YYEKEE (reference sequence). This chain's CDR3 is CASSLEDFYGYTF. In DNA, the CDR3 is TGTGCCAGCAGCTTGGAGGACTTTTATGGCTACACCTTC.

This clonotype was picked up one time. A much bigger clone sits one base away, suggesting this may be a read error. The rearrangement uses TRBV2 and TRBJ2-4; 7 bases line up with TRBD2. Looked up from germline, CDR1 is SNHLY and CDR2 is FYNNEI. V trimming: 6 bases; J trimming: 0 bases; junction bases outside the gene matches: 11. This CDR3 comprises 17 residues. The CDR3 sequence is CASSPTSAAGAKNIQYF. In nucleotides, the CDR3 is TGTGCCAGCAGCCCAACTAGCGCAGCGGGAGCCAAAAACATTCAGTACTTC.

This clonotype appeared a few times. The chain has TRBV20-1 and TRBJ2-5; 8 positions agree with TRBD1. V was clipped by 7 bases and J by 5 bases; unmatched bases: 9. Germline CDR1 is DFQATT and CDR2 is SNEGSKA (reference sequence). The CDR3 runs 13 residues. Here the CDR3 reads CSVKQGGTETQYF. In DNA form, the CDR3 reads TGCAGTGTAAAACAGGGGGGTACCGAGACCCAGTACTTC.

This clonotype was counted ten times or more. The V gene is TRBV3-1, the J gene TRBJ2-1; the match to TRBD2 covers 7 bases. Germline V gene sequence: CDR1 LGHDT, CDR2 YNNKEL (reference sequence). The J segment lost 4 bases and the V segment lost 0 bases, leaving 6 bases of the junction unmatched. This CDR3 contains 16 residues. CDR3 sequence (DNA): TGTGCCAGCAGCCAAGATCTTGGGGACTATTACAATGAGCAGTTCTTC. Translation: CASSQDLGDYYNEQFF.

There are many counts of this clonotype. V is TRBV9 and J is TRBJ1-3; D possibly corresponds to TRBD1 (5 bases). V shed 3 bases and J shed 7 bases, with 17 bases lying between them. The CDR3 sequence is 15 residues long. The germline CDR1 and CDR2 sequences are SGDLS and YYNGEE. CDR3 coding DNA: TGTGCCAGCAGCGCCCAGGGAAATCAGAGGAACACCATATATTTT. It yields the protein CASSAQGNQRNTIYF.

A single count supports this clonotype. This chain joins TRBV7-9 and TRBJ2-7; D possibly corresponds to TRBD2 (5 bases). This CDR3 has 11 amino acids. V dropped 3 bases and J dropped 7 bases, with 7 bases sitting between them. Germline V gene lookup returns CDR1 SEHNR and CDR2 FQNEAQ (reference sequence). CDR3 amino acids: CASSFPGEQYF. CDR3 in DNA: TGTGCCAGCAGCTTTCCGGGGGAGCAGTACTTC.

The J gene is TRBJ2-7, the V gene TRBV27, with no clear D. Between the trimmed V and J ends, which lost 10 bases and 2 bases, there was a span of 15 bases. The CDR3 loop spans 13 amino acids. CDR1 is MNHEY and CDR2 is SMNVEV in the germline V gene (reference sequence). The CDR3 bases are TGTGCCATCCGGGCCTCCTTCCCCTACGAGCAGTACTTC. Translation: CAIRASFPYEQYF.

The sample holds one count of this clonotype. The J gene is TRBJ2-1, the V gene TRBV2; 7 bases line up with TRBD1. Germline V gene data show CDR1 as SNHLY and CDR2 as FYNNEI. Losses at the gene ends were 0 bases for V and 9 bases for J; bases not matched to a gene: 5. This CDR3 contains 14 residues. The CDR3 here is CASSEAEGGTEQFF. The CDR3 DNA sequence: TGTGCCAGCAGTGAAGCTGAAGGGGGCACTGAGCAGTTCTTC.

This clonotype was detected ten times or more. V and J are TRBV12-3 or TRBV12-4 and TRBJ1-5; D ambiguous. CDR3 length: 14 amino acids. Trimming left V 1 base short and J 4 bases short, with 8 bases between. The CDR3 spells CASSLGAANQPQHF. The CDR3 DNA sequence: TGTGCCAGCAGTTTAGGGGCTGCTAATCAGCCCCAGCATTTT.

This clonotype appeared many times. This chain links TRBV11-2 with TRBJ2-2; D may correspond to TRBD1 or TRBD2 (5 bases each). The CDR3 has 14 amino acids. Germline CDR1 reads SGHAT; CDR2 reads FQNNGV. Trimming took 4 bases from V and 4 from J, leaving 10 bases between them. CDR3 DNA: TGTGCCAGCAGCTCCCGGGACGGCACCGGGGAGCTGTTTTTT. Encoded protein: CASSSRDGTGELFF.

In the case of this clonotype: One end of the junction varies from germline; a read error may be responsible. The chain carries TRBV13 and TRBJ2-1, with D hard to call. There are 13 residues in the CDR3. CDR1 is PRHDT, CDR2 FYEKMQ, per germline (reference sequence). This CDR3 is CASSQDWKDEQFF. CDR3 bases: TGCGCCAGCAGCCAAGATTGGAAAGATGAGCAGTTCTTC.

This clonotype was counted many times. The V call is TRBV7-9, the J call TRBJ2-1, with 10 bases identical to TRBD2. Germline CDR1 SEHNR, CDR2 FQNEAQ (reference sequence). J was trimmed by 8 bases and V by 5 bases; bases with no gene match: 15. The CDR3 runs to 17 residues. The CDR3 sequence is CASSPGTSEGIFDEQFF. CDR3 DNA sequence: TGTGCCAGCAGCCCCGGGACTAGCGAAGGGATATTCGATGAGCAGTTCTTC. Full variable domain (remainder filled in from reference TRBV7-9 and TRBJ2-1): DTGVSQNPRHKITKRGQNVTFRCDPISEHNRLYWYRQTLGQGPEFLTYFQNEAQLEKSRLLSDRFSAERPKGSFSTLEIQRTEQGDSAMYLCASSPGTSEGIFDEQFFGPGTRLTVL.

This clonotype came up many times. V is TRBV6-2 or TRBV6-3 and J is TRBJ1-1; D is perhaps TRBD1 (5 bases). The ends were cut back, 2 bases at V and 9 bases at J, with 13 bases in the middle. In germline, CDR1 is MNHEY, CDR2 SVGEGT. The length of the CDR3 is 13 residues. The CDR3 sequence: CASSYPGGVKAFF. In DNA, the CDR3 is TGTGCCAGCAGTTACCCGGGAGGGGTGAAAGCTTTCTTT.

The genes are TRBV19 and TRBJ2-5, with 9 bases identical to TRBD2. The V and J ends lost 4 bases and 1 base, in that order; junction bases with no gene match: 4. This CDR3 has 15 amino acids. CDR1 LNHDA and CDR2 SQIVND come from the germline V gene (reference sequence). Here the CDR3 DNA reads TGTGCCAGTAGTACTAGCGGGACCTTCCAAGAGACCCAGTACTTC. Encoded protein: CASSTSGTFQETQYF. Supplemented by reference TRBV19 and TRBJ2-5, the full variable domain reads DGGITQSPKYLFRKEGQNVTLSCEQNLNHDAMYWYRQDPGQGLRLIYYSQIVNDFQKGDIAEGYSVSREKKESFPLTVTSAQKNPTAFYLCASSTSGTFQETQYFGPGTRLLVL.

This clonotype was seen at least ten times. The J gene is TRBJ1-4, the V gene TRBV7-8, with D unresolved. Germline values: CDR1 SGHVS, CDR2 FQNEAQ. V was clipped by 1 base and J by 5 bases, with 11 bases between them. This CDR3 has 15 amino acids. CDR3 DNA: TGTGCCAGCAGCTTAGAGGTGTCCGAAAATGAAAAACTGTTTTTT. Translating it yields CASSLEVSENEKLFF.

In nucleotides, the CDR3 is TGTGCCAGCAGCCGGTTTTGGGACGGCACCGGGGAGCTGTTTTTT. Amino acid sequence: CASSRFWDGTGELFF. V usage is TRBV5-5 and J usage is TRBJ2-2; D may match TRBD1 or TRBD2 (5 bases each). Germline V lookup: CDR1 SGHKS, CDR2 YYEKEE (reference sequence). V shed 4 bases and J shed 4 bases, with 14 bases lying between them. This CDR3 comprises 15 residues.

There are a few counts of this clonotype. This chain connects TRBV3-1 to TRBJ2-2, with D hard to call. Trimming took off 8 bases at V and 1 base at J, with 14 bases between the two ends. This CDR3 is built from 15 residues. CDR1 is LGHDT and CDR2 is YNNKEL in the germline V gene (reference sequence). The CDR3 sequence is CASGRQEKNTGELFF. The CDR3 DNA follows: TGTGCCAGCGGTCGTCAGGAAAAGAACACCGGGGAGCTGTTTTTT.

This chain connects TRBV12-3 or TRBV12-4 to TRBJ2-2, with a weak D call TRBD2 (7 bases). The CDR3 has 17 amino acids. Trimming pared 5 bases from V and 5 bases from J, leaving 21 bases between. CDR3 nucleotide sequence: TGTGCCAGCAGTGGTCTAAGGGGGGAGGGAGGGACCGGGGAGCTGTTTTTT. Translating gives CASSGLRGEGGTGELFF.

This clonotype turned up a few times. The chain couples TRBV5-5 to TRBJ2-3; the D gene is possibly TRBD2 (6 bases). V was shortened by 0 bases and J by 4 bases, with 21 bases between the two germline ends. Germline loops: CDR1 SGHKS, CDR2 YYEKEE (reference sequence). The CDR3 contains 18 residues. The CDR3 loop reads CASSLAQRIAGWADTQYF. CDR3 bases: TGTGCCAGCAGCTTGGCCCAAAGGATTGCGGGATGGGCAGATACGCAGTATTTT. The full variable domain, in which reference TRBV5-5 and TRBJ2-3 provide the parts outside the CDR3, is DAGVTQSPTHLIKTRGQQVTLRCSPISGHKSVSWYQQVLGQGPQFIFQYYEKEERGRGNFPDRFSARQFPNYSSELNVNALLLGDSALYLCASSLAQRIAGWADTQYFGPGTRLTVL.

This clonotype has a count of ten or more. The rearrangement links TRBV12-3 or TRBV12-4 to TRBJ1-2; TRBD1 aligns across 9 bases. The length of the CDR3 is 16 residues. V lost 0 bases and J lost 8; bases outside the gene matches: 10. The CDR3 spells CASSLADRGRGKGYTF. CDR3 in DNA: TGTGCCAGCAGTTTAGCGGACAGGGGAAGGGGGAAGGGCTACACCTTC.

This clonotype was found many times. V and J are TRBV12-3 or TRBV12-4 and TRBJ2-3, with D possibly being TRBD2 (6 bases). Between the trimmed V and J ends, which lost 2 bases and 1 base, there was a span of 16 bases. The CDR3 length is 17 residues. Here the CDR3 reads CASSLRDSGARTDTQYF. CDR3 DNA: TGTGCCAGCAGTTTAAGGGACTCAGGCGCTCGCACAGATACGCAGTATTTT.

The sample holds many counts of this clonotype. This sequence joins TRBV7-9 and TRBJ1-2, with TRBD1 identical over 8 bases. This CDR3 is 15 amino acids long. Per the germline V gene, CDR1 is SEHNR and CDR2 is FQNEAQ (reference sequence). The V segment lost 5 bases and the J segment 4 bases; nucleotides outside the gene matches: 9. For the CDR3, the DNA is TGTGCCAGCAGCCCTTCACCGGGACAGGCCTATGGCTACACCTTC. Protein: CASSPSPGQAYGYTF.

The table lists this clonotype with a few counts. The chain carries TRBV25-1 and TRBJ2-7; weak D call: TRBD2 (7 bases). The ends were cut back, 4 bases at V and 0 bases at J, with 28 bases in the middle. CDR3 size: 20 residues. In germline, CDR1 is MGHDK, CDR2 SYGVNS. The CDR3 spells CASSGGGVRDTRRSSYEQYF. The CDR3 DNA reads TGTGCCAGCAGTGGGGGGGGGGTCCGGGACACCAGACGAAGCTCCTACGAGCAGTACTTC.

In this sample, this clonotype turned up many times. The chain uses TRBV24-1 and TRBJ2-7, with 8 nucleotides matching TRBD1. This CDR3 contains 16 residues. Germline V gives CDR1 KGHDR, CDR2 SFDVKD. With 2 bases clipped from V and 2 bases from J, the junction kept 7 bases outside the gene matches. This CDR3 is CATSDWAETGAYEQYF. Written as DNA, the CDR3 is TGTGCCACCAGTGATTGGGCAGAGACAGGGGCCTACGAGCAGTACTTC.

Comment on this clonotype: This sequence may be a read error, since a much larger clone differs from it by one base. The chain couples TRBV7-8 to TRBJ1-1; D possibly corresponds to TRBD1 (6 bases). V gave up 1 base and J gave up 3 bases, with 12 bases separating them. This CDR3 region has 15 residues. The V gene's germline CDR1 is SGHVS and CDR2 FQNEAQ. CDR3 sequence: CASSLGQEMDTEAFF. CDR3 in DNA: TGTGCCAGCAGCTTAGGACAGGAGATGGACACTGAAGCTTTCTTT.

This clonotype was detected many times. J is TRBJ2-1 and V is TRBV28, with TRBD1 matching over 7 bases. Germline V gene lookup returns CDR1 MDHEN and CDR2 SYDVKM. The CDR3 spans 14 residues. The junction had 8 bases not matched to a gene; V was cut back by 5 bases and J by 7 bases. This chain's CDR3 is CASSPGQVRNEQFF. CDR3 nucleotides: TGTGCCAGCAGTCCCGGACAGGTCAGGAATGAGCAGTTCTTC.